This T cell receptor (beta chain) was identified during a study of T cells in Graves' hyperthyroidism and ophthalmopathy. Study-level findings and limits: It was a median 6.5 months before onset that the model predicted ophthalmopathy.

Comment on this clonotype: What it binds is not known.

The length of the CDR3 is 15 residues. The germline V and J ends were trimmed by 2 bases and 1 base, with 9 bases remaining between them. CDR1 and CDR2 (germline): ENHRY, SYGVKD. RNA transcripts provided the source from which TCR beta CDR3 regions were amplified. TCR CDR3 regions were first amplified by RT-PCR with HTBI primers. Using its own MiXCR run on the multiplex PCR reads, TCRdb lists one record per CDR3 protein. The data contain around 800,000 distinct CDR3 sequences, about two fifths of them seen just once; the ten biggest clones take up approximately 10%. The sequenced sample consisted of blood. This TCR was recovered from a man aged 18 to 29 with Graves' hyperthyroidism. The chain employs TRBV10-3 and TRBJ1-5; D unclear. The CDR3: CAISEPDRSNQPQHF. CDR3 DNA: TGTGCCATCAGTGAGCCGGACCGAAGCAATCAGCCCCAGCATTTT.